This is a list of T cell receptor beta chains from one sample in a study of early T cells in non-severe SARS-CoV-2 infection. TCRdb reanalysed the 5' RACE reads using MiXCR and keeps one entry per CDR3 protein. The table has about 76,000 distinct CDR3 sequences, 10% to 12% seen once. Sequences were obtained from whole blood. The origin of the receptors is an adult who was a healthcare worker with PCR-confirmed SARS-CoV-2 infection or an uninfected control (not recorded which). The CDR3 runs from the conserved cysteine through the conserved F or W. The order of the fields is clone size, D gene, J gene, V gene, CDR3 protein, CDR3 DNA. The D gene is left open where the match is weak. The size entry is marked missing in some rows and otherwise reads once, few, many or a size class.

few	TRBD1	TRBJ1-5	TRBV20-1	CSARASSGQHNQPQHF	TGCAGTGCTAGGGCCTCCTCGGGACAGCACAATCAGCCCCAGCATTTT
-	-	TRBJ1-3	TRBV20-1	CSARMGAENTIYF	TGCAGTGCTAGGATGGGAGCTGAAAACACCATATATTTT
few	-	TRBJ2-1	TRBV20-1	CSARDIGGAYSYNEQFF	TGCAGTGCTAGAGATATTGGGGGGGCCTATTCCTACAATGAGCAGTTCTTC
few	-	TRBJ2-1	TRBV11-2	CASSPTGNEQFF	TGTGCCAGCAGCCCAACAGGCAATGAGCAGTTCTTC
-	TRBD1	TRBJ2-7	TRBV9	CASSVDGTEFYEQYF	TGTGCCAGCAGCGTGGACGGGACAGAGTTCTACGAGCAGTACTTC
few	TRBD2	TRBJ2-3	TRBV6-5	CASSPTLPTSGGADTQYF	TGTGCCAGCAGTCCCACCTTACCGACTAGCGGGGGGGCTGATACGCAGTATTTT
few	TRBD1	TRBJ1-2	TRBV12-3/TRBV12-4	CASSKGGQSLNGYTF	TGTGCCAGCAGTAAAGGGGGACAGAGCCTAAATGGCTACACCTTC
few	-	TRBJ1-1	TRBV3-1	CASSHDTEVFF	TGTGCCAGCAGCCACGACACTGAAGTTTTCTTT
many	-	TRBJ2-1	TRBV6-2/TRBV6-3	CASTDPRDTYNEQFF	TGTGCCAGCACCGACCCCCGGGACACCTACAATGAGCAGTTCTTC
many	-	TRBJ1-5	TRBV7-9	CASSAFKGNQPQHF	TGTGCCAGCAGCGCCTTTAAGGGCAATCAGCCCCAGCATTTT
many	-	TRBJ2-3	TRBV7-8	CASSARLDGMADTQYF	TGTGCCAGCAGCGCCCGACTAGATGGTATGGCAGATACGCAGTATTTT
many	-	TRBJ1-5	TRBV10-3	CAIRLYYSNQPQHF	TGTGCCATCAGGCTTTATTATAGCAATCAGCCCCAGCATTTT
many	-	TRBJ1-2	TRBV7-2	CASSPAADRSNYGYTF	TGTGCCAGCAGCCCGGCCGCGGACCGCTCTAACTATGGCTACACCTTC
-	-	TRBJ2-7	TRBV6-2/TRBV6-3	CASSGDRSGRQYF	TGTGCCAGCAGCGGGGACCGCTCCGGAAGGCAGTACTTC
-	-	TRBJ2-1	TRBV7-2	CASSHGGPWLVGEQFF	TGTGCCAGCAGCCATGGGGGGCCCTGGCTGGTGGGTGAGCAGTTCTTC
many	-	TRBJ2-3	TRBV7-7	CASSLGVLDTQYF	TGTGCCAGCAGCTTAGGGGTCCTTGATACGCAGTATTTT
-	-	TRBJ2-3	TRBV15	CATSDRNRADTQYF	TGTGCCACCAGCGATCGAAACAGGGCAGATACGCAGTATTTT
-	TRBD1	TRBJ1-2	TRBV5-1	CASSSQGQGGGYTF	TGCGCCAGCAGCTCACAGGGACAGGGAGGCGGCTACACCTTC
few	TRBD1	TRBJ2-3	TRBV4-1	CASSQDWQGVGDTQYF	TGCGCCAGCAGCCAAGATTGGCAGGGGGTTGGAGATACGCAGTATTTT
few	-	TRBJ1-4	TRBV5-8	CASSFFRTVNEKLFF	TGTGCCAGCAGCTTCTTTCGGACAGTTAATGAAAAACTGTTTTTT